The next 17 T cell receptor beta chains were all read from a single sample in a study of beta chain features in type 1 diabetes. TCRB transcripts that were expressed got sequenced, as all of the isolated RNA had been reverse transcribed. Only in-frame clones appear in the TCRdb table, and some are missing; sequencing was by immunoSEQ multiplex PCR. The table shows fewer than 150,000 clones, with less than 9% occurring only once. Source material: central memory CD4+ T cells from blood. These receptors were collected from a woman aged 25-40 years in good health.

The chain employs TRBV5-1 and TRBJ2-3, with TRBD2 as a possible D gene (6 bases). Germline V gene lookup returns CDR1 SGHRS and CDR2 YFSETQ. Trimming took 0 bases from V and 1 from J, leaving 12 bases between them. The CDR3 is made up of 16 amino acids. The CDR3 protein is CASSLVVGGGTDTQYF. The CDR3, as DNA: TGCGCCAGCAGCTTGGTGGTCGGGGGAGGCACAGATACGCAGTATTTT.

This clone has more than one count but fewer than ten. The V gene is TRBV15, the J gene TRBJ1-1; 7 positions agree with TRBD1. This CDR3 comprises 13 residues. Germline loops: CDR1 LNHNV, CDR2 YYDKDF (reference sequence). Germline trimming cut 7 bases from V and 4 bases from J; bases unmatched to any gene: 6. Here the CDR3 reads CATNTGVGTEAFF. DNA for the CDR3: TGTGCCACCAATACAGGGGTGGGCACTGAAGCTTTCTTT. Using reference TRBV15 and TRBJ1-1 for the parts outside the CDR3, the full variable domain is DAMVIQNPRYQVTQFGKPVTLSCSQTLNHNVMYWYQQKSSQAPKLLFHYYDKDFNNEADTPDNFQSRRPNTSFCFLDIRSPGLGDTAMYLCATNTGVGTEAFFGQGTRLTVV.

This clone was picked up a small number of times. The rearrangement links TRBV7-2 to TRBJ2-5; perhaps TRBD1 as D (5 bases). V was cut by 5 bases and J by 5 bases, with 18 bases left in between. Germline V lookup: CDR1 SGHTA, CDR2 FQGNSA. This CDR3 spans 15 amino acids. CDR3 residues: CASSPSTTAGETQYF. The CDR3 DNA reads as TGTGCCAGCAGCCCTTCCACGACAGCCGGGGAGACCCAGTACTTC.

V is TRBV4-3 and J is TRBJ2-7; D is perhaps TRBD2 (6 bases). V gave up 4 bases and J gave up 2 bases, with 18 bases separating them. The CDR3 is 16 amino acids. The germline V gene encodes CDR1 LGHNA and CDR2 YSLEER. The CDR3 region is CASSPEPGDGAYEQYF. CDR3 nucleotides: TGCGCCAGCAGCCCGGAACCGGGGGACGGAGCCTACGAGCAGTACTTC.

The J gene is TRBJ2-7, the V gene TRBV18, with 11 bases lining up with TRBD1. Trimming cost V 5 bases and J 4 bases; bases outside gene matches: 4. Germline CDR1 and CDR2: KGHSH and LQKENI. The CDR3 sequence is 14 residues long. In DNA form, the CDR3 reads TGTGCCAGCTCAGGACAGGGGGCCGGATACGAGCAGTACTTC. Residues: CASSGQGAGYEQYF.

In this sample, this clone turned up a few times. The rearrangement links TRBV28 to TRBJ2-7; 9 bases are a match to TRBD1. This CDR3 comprises 15 residues. V dropped 6 bases and J dropped 2; count of bases not matched to a gene: 8. Germline lookup yields CDR1 MDHEN and CDR2 SYDVKM. The CDR3 coding sequence is TGTGCCAGCAGCGCAACAGGGGGCCTTACCTACGAGCAGTACTTC. It is translated as CASSATGGLTYEQYF.

This clone was seen only a few times. The rearrangement links TRBV14 to TRBJ2-1, with D perhaps matching TRBD1 (5 bases). Trimming removed 1 base at V and 4 bases at J, with 11 bases between. The germline V gene encodes CDR1 SGHDN and CDR2 FVKESK. The CDR3 is 15 residues long. CDR3 sequence: CASSQGGGDYNEQFF. Written as DNA, the CDR3 is TGTGCCAGCAGCCAAGGGGGCGGAGATTACAATGAGCAGTTCTTC.

In its sample, this clone was seen a few times. V usage is TRBV14 and J usage is TRBJ1-1; D is possibly TRBD1 (5 bases). Germline V gene data show CDR1 as SGHDN and CDR2 as FVKESK. This CDR3 is built from 12 residues. Trimming took 7 bases from V and 13 from J, leaving 19 bases between them. CDR3 in DNA: TGTGCCAGCACCGGAACGGGGGGGGTGCATTTCTTT. It encodes CASTGTGGVHFF.

In this sample, this clone turned up a few times. J is TRBJ2-2 and V is TRBV28, with D tentatively TRBD2 (7 bases). The CDR3 is 16 residues long. Germline V gives CDR1 MDHEN, CDR2 SYDVKM. V lost 5 bases and J 4 bases, leaving 17 bases between the germline ends. The CDR3 DNA is TGTGCCAGCAGTCCAACAGGGAGGGTAGTCACCGGGGAGCTGTTTTTT. As protein: CASSPTGRVVTGELFF.

The genes are TRBV4-1 and TRBJ2-2; D unresolved. The CDR3 loop spans 18 amino acids. Trimming took 0 bases from V and 0 from J, leaving 14 bases between them. In germline, CDR1 is MGHRA, CDR2 YSYEKL. CDR3 loop: CASSQDWLDNSNTGELFF. CDR3 DNA: TGCGCCAGCAGCCAAGACTGGCTTGATAATTCGAACACCGGGGAGCTGTTTTTT.

This clone was seen only a few times. This chain joins TRBV28 and TRBJ2-7; no clear D. Trimming stripped 10 bases from V and 3 bases from J, with 13 bases between. The CDR3 extends over 12 amino acids. Germline V gene sequence: CDR1 MDHEN, CDR2 SYDVKM. The CDR3 nucleotides are TGTGCCACCGATTCCCAGAACTACGAGCAGTACTTC. This codes for CATDSQNYEQYF.

Only a few counts were recorded for this clone. The V call is TRBV19, the J call TRBJ2-2; TRBD1 matches at 7 bases. Germline CDR1 and CDR2: LNHDA and SQIVND (reference sequence). J gave up 5 bases and V 7 bases, and 10 bases lay outside the gene matches. This CDR3 comprises 15 residues. The chain's CDR3 is CASTQTGAVTGELFF. Written as DNA, the CDR3 is TGTGCCAGTACTCAAACAGGGGCGGTGACCGGGGAGCTGTTTTTT.

This clone is judged medium-sized. The V gene is TRBV30, the J gene TRBJ2-1; no clear D gene. The CDR3 loop spans 15 amino acids. Per germline, CDR1 GTSNPN and CDR2 SVGIG (reference sequence). Trimming took 1 base from V and 0 from J, leaving 10 bases between them. The CDR3 sequence is CAWSATESSYNEQFF. The DNA for the CDR3 is TGTGCCTGGAGTGCCACGGAGAGCTCCTACAATGAGCAGTTCTTC.

This clone was counted a few times. The chain carries TRBV7-2 and TRBJ2-7; possibly TRBD2 for D (6 bases). The CDR3 runs to 15 residues. Germline V CDR1 and CDR2: SGHTA, FQGNSA. Trimming stripped 5 bases from V and 0 bases from J, with 14 bases between. The CDR3 region has the DNA TGTGCCAGCAGCCCCGGACTAAGGAGCTCCTACGAGCAGTACTTC. This codes for CASSPGLRSSYEQYF. The full variable domain, rest sourced from reference TRBV7-2 and TRBJ2-7, is GAGVSQSPSNKVTEKGKDVELRCDPISGHTALYWYRQSLGQGLEFLIYFQGNSAPDKSGLPSDRFSAERTGGSVSTLTIQRTQQEDSAVYLCASSPGLRSSYEQYFGPGTRLTVT.

The gene calls are TRBV10-3 and TRBJ2-7, with 10 bases matching TRBD2. Per germline, CDR1 ENHRY and CDR2 SYGVKD. The CDR3 runs 15 residues. V gave up 5 bases and J gave up 2 bases; unmatched junction bases: 6. The CDR3 region is CAISNGLAAPYEQYF. The DNA of the CDR3 is TGTGCCATCAGTAATGGACTAGCGGCCCCCTACGAGCAGTACTTC.

V usage is TRBV7-2 and J usage is TRBJ1-4, with TRBD1 matching 9 bases. The V gene end was trimmed by 0 bases and the J gene end by 7 bases; junction bases not matched to a gene: 6. The germline V gene encodes CDR1 SGHTA and CDR2 FQGNSA. The CDR3 loop spans 16 amino acids. Here the CDR3 DNA reads TGTGCCAGCAGCTTAGCGGGACAGGGTGGGAGTGAAAAACTGTTTTTT. Protein: CASSLAGQGGSEKLFF.

A few counts support this clone. The rearrangement joins TRBV7-2 to TRBJ2-5; no reliable D call. V was pared by 1 base and J by 5 bases, with 11 bases between. Germline lookup yields CDR1 SGHTA and CDR2 FQGNSA. The CDR3 extends over 14 amino acids. The CDR3 DNA is TGTGCCAGCAGCTTAGACTCGTTCAAGGAGACCCAGTACTTC. It is translated as CASSLDSFKETQYF.